This entry concerns a single TCR beta chain. Its antigen remains unknown. These data originate in a study of cytomegalovirus exposure and HLA in healthy donors. V gave up 0 bases and J gave up 2 bases, with 15 bases separating them. Germline V CDR1 and CDR2: MGHRA, YSYEKL. This CDR3 contains 17 residues. Clones were read by immunoSEQ multiplex PCR, and TCRdb kept only the in-frame ones, dropping some. The repertoire holds around 150,000 clones, about nine tenths seen once, with 4.5% to 7% in the top ten. Study findings and constraints: Most TCR sequences showed up rarely, but some public TCRs showed up in many donors.

This TCR was recovered from a woman aged 25 to 45 in good health and CMV-seronegative. This sequence joins TRBV4-1 and TRBJ2-3; D uncertain. Sequenced input: PBMCs. The CDR3 protein is CASSQDSRGNPTDTQYF. CDR3 nucleotides: TGCGCCAGCAGCCAAGATTCCCGAGGTAATCCCACAGATACGCAGTATTTT.